Listed below are T cell receptor beta chains from one sample, sequenced in a study of shared clonotypes between healthy human individuals. The protocol was immunoSEQ multiplex PCR, while the TCRdb copy is restricted to in-frame clones and leaves out a portion. The sample carries around 2.5 million clones, approximately 93% recorded once. Sequencing was carried out using naive CD4+ T cells from PBMCs. All receptors derive from a man aged 18-30 years in good health. Some clones in this sample may be carry-over from other donors' samples. Each CDR3 is given with its conserved first and last residue. D genes are given only for firm matches. Clone size appears in some rows only: once, few, many, or a class for an expanded clone.

v_call,d_call,j_call,clone_size,cdr3_nt,cdr3_aa
TRBV11-2,-,TRBJ2-1,-,TGTGCCAGCAGCCCCGCGAGGGGGGGCCGCGGTGAGCAGTTCTTC,CASSPARGGRGEQFF
TRBV29-1,-,TRBJ2-5,-,TGCAGCGTCGTTGAGGGACCTCAAGAGACCCAGTACTTC,CSVVEGPQETQYF
TRBV2,-,TRBJ2-5,-,TGTGCCAGCAGCTACTCTCAAGAGACCCAGTACTTC,CASSYSQETQYF
TRBV10-3,-,TRBJ2-5,once,TGTGCCGCGAAAAAAGGAGGCGGTTTTTACTCACAAGAGACCCAGTACTTC,CAAKKGGGFYSQETQYF
TRBV6-1,TRBD1,TRBJ1-1,-,TGTGCCAGCAGTGAGGGACAGAAAGCTTTCTTT,CASSEGQKAFF
TRBV4-3,-,TRBJ2-1,-,TGCGCCAGCAGCCAAGTAGGCACAGCCTACAATGAGCAGTTCTTC,CASSQVGTAYNEQFF
TRBV5-4,-,TRBJ2-1,-,TGTGCCAGCAGCCTCACGGGTCCGGGGAATGAGCAGTTCTTC,CASSLTGPGNEQFF
TRBV27,-,TRBJ2-7,-,TGTGCCAGCAGTTTGGGACTTAGAACCTACGAGCAGTACTTC,CASSLGLRTYEQYF
TRBV6-1,-,TRBJ1-5,-,TGTGCCAGCAAACACAGGGATCAGCCCCAGCATTTT,CASKHRDQPQHF
TRBV28,TRBD1,TRBJ1-2,once,TGTGCCAGCAGTGCCCGGGACAGACACTCAGATGGCTACACCTTC,CASSARDRHSDGYTF
TRBV11-2,-,TRBJ2-1,-,TGTGCCAGCACCACCATCCGGGGCGCCTACAATGAGCAGTTCTTC,CASTTIRGAYNEQFF
TRBV2,-,TRBJ2-5,-,TGTGCCAGCGTTACAGGGTTCCGGGAGACCCAGTACTTC,CASVTGFRETQYF
TRBV9,-,TRBJ1-2,-,TGTGCCAGCAGCGTAGAGTCAGTAGTCAGCTATGGCTACACCTTC,CASSVESVVSYGYTF
TRBV29-1,-,TRBJ1-1,-,TGCAGCGTACTCATGATGAACACTGAAGCTTTCTTT,CSVLMMNTEAFF
TRBV18,TRBD2,TRBJ2-3,once,TGTGCCAGCTCACTAAGGACTAGCGCGGATACGCAGTATTTT,CASSLRTSADTQYF
TRBV6-5,TRBD2,TRBJ2-7,-,TGTGCCAGCAGCCAACCCCGGGACTACTCCTACGAGCAGTACTTC,CASSQPRDYSYEQYF